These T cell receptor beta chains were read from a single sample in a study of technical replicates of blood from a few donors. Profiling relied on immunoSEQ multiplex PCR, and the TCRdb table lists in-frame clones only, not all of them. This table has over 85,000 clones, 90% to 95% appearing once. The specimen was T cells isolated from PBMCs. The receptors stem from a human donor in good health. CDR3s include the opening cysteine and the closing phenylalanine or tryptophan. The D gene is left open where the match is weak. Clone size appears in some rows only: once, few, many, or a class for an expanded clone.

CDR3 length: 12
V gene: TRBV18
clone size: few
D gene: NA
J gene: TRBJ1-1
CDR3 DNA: TGTGCCAGCTCACCCGCGGAGGCTGAAGCTTTCTTT
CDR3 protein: CASSPAEAEAFF

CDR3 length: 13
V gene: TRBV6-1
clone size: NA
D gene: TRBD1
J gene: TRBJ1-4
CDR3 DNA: TGTGCCAGCAGTCGACAGGGGGACGAAAAACTGTTTTTT
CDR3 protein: CASSRQGDEKLFF

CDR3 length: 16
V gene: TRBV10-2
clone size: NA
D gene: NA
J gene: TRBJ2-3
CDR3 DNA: TGCGCCAGCAGTGAAGGAGCTTTTCAACAGGGAGATACGCAGTATTTT
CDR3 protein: CASSEGAFQQGDTQYF

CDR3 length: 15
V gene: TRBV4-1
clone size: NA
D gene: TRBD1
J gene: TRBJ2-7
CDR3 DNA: TGCGCCAGCAGCCAAGCCGGGACAGGTTCCTACGAGCAGTACTTC
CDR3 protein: CASSQAGTGSYEQYF

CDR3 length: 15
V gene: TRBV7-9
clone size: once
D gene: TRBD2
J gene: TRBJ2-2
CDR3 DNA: TGTGCCAGCAGCCTAGGGCGGGGGAAGACCGGGGAGCTGTTTTTT
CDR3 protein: CASSLGRGKTGELFF

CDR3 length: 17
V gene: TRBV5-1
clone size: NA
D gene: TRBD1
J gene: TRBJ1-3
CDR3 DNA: TGCGCCAGCAGCGCTGGACAGGGGGCAGACTCTGGAAACACCATATATTTT
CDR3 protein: CASSAGQGADSGNTIYF

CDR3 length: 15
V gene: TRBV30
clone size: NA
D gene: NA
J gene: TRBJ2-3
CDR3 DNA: TGTGCCTGGAGTGTACGGGGATTTGCGGCAGATACGCAGTATTTT
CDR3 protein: CAWSVRGFAADTQYF

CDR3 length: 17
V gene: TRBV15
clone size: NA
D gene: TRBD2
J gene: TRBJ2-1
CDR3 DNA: TGTGCCACCAGCAGAACGCTCGGGGGGGCGACTGGGAATGAGCAGTTCTTC
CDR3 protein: CATSRTLGGATGNEQFF

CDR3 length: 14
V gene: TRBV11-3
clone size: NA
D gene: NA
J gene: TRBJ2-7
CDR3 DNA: TGTGCCAGCAGCTTAGCGGGTCTCACGTACGAGCAGTACTTC
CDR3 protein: CASSLAGLTYEQYF

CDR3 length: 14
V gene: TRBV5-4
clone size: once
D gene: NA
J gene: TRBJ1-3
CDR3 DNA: TGTGCCAGCAGCTTGAGGGGTTCTGGAAACACCATATATTTT
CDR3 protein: CASSLRGSGNTIYF

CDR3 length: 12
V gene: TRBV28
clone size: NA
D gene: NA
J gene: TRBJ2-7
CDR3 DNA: TGTGCCAGCAGTTTGCTAGCGAGCGAGCAGTACTTC
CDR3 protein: CASSLLASEQYF

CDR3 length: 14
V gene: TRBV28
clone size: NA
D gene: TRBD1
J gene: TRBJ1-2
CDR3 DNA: TGTGCCAGCACCTCGGGCGGGGCAGGGGGAGGCTACACCTTC
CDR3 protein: CASTSGGAGGGYTF

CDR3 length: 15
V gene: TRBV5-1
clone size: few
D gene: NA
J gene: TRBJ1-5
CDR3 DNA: TGCGCCAGCAGCTTGGGGCAGGGGCCTCATCAGCCCCAGCATTTT
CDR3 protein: CASSLGQGPHQPQHF

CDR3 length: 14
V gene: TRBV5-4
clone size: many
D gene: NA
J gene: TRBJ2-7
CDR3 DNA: TGTGCCAGCAGCTCTACCGGGAGTGTCGACGAGCAGTACTTC
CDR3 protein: CASSSTGSVDEQYF

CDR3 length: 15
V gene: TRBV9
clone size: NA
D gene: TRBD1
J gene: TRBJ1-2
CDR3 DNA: TGTGCCAGCAGCTCGAGATCAGGGACAGGCTATGGCTACACCTTC
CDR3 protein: CASSSRSGTGYGYTF

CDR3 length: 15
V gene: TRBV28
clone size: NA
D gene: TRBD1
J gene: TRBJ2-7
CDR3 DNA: TGTGCCAGCATTCTCTCCCCGGGACAGGGCTACGAGCAGTACTTC
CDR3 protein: CASILSPGQGYEQYF

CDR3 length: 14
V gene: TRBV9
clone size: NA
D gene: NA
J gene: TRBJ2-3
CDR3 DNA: TGTGCCAGCAGCTCCCGAGTTAGCACAGATACGCAGTATTTT
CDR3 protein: CASSSRVSTDTQYF

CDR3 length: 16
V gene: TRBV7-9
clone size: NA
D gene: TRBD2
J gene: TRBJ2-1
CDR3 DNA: TGTGCCAGCACCCTCTCGCGCGGGAGGGCAGGCAATGAGCAGTTCTTC
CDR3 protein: CASTLSRGRAGNEQFF

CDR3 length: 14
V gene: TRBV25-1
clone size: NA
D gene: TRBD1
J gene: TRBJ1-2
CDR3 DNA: TGTGCCAGCAGTGAATATCAGGGGGCGCAGGGCTACACCTTC
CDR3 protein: CASSEYQGAQGYTF

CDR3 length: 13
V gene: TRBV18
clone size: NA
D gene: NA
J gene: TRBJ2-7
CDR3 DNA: TGTGCCAGCTCACCAGGGTACGCGGCACTAGTTGACTTC
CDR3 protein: CASSPGYAALVDF

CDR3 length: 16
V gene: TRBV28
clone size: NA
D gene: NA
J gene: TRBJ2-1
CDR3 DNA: TGTGCCAGCAGTTTAGGGGGGGGGCCGCTCTACAATGAGCAGTTCTTC
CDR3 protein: CASSLGGGPLYNEQFF

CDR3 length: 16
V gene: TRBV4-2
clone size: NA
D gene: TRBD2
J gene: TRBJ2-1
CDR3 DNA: TGTGCCAGCAGCCAAGATACGGGGGGGGGATACAATGAGCAGTTCTTC
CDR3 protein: CASSQDTGGGYNEQFF

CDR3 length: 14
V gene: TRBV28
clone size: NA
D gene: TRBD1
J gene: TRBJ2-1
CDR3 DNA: TGTGCCAGCAGTTCGGCAGGGGGCTACAATGAGCAGTTCTTC
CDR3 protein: CASSSAGGYNEQFF

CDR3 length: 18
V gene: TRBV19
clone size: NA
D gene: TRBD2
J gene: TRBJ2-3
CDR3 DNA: TGTGCCAGTAGTATATCGGGACTAGCGGGGGGGAGCGGTGATACGCAGTATTTT
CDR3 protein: CASSISGLAGGSGDTQYF

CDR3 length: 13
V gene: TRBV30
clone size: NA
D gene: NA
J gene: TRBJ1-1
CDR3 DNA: TGTGCCTGGAACGAGGCGATGAACACTGAAGCTTTCTTT
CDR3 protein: CAWNEAMNTEAFF

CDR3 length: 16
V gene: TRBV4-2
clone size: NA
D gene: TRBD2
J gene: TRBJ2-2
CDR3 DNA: TGTGCCAGCAGCCAAGACCCCCCAGCGGGAGGGGGGGAGCTGTTTTTT
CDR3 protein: CASSQDPPAGGGELFF

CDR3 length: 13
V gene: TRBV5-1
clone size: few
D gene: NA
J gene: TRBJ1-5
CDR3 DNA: TGCGCCAGCAGCTTGCTGGGCTATCAGCCCCAGCATTTT
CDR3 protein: CASSLLGYQPQHF

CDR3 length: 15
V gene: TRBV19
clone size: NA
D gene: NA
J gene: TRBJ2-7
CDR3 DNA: TGTGCCAGTAGCAGCAGGGCGTCGGTTTTCTACGAGCAGTACTTC
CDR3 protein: CASSSRASVFYEQYF

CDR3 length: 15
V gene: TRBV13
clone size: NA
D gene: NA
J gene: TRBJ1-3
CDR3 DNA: TGTGCCAGCAGCCCGAACCGGGACAACGGGAACACCATATATTTT
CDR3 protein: CASSPNRDNGNTIYF

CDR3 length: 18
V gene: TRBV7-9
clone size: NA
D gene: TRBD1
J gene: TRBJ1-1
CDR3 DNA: TGTGCCAGCAGCTCGCGGGACAGGGGCTTCTGGGGAGGCACTGAAGCTTTCTTT
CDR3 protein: CASSSRDRGFWGGTEAFF

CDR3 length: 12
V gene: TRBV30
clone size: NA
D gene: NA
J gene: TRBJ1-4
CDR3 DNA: TGTGCCTGGCTACGGGTTAATGAAAAACTGTTTTTT
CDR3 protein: CAWLRVNEKLFF

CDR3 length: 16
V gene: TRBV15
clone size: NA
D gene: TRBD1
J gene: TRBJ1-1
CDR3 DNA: TGTGCCACCATAAAGACACCGACAGGGGGAACACTGGAAGCTTTCTTT
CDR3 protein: CATIKTPTGGTLEAFF

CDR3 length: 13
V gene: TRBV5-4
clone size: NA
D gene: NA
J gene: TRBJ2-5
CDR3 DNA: TGTGCCAGCAGCTTGGAGTCAGAAGAGACCCAGTACTTC
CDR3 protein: CASSLESEETQYF

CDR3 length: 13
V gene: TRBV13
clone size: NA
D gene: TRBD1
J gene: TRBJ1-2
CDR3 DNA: TGTGCCAGCAGCTCGACAGGGTCCTATGGCTACACCTTC
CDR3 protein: CASSSTGSYGYTF

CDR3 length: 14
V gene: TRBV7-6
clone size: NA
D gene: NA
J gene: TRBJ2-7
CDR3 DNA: TGTGCCAGCAGCTTTAACCCTAGGACGGGAGAGCAGTACTTC
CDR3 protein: CASSFNPRTGEQYF

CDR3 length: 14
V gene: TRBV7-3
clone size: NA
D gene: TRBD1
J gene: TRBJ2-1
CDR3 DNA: TGTGCCAGCAGCTTGGGACAGGGCGGCAATGAGCAGTTCTTC
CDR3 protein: CASSLGQGGNEQFF

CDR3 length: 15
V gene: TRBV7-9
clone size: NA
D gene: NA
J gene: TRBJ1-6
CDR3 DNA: TGTGCCAGCAGCTTGGCTTCGGGGAATTATTCACCCCTCCACTTT
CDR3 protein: CASSLASGNYSPLHF

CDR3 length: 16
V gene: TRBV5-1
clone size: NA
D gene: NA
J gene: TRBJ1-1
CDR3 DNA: TGCGCCAGCAGCTTGGGGTTCCGACAGATGAACACTGAAGCTTTCTTT
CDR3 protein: CASSLGFRQMNTEAFF

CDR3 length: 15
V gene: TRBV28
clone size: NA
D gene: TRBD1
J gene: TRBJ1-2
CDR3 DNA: TGTGCCAGCAGCTCCATTCAGGGGGCGGACTATGGCTACACCTTC
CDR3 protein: CASSSIQGADYGYTF

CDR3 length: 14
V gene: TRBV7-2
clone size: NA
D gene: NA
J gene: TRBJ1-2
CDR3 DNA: TGTGCCAGCAGCTTACCCGCAATGAGCTATGGCTACACCTTC
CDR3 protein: CASSLPAMSYGYTF

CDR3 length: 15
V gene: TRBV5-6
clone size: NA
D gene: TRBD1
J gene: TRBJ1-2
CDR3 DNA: TGTGCCAGCACCTTGAGGGACAGGGGATACTATGGCTACACCTTC
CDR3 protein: CASTLRDRGYYGYTF

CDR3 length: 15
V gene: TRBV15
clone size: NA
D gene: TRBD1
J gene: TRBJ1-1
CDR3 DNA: TGTGCCACCAGCAGGGGACAGGGGGTAAACACTGAAGCTTTCTTT
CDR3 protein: CATSRGQGVNTEAFF

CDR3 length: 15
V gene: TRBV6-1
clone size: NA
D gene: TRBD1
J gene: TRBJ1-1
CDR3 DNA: TGTGCCAGCTGTACCCAACAGGGGCTGAACACTGAAGCTTTCTTT
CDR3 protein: CASCTQQGLNTEAFF

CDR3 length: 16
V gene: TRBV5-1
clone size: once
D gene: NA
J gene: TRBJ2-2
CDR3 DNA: TGCGCCAGCAGCTTGAGACAGAGCGCGAACACCGGGGAGCTGTTTTTT
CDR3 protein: CASSLRQSANTGELFF

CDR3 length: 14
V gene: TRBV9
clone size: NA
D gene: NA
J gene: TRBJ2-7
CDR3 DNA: TGTGCCAGCAGCGTGGAGGGTCACTCCTACGAGCAGTACTTC
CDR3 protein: CASSVEGHSYEQYF

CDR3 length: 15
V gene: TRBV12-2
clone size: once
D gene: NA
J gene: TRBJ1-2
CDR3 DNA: TGTGCAAGTCGCTTAGGAGAACAGGGGGCGCATGGCTACACCTTC
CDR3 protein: CASRLGEQGAHGYTF

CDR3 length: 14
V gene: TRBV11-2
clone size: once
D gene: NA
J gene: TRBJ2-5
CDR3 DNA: TGTGCCAGCAGCTTAGACCGGAGTCAAGAGACCCAGTACTTC
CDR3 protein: CASSLDRSQETQYF

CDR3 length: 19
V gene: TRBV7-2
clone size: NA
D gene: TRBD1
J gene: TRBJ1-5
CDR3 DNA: TGTGCCAGCAGCATACGAAACGGACAGGGAAAAAGGGGCGGTCAGCCCCAGCATTTT
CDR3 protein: CASSIRNGQGKRGGQPQHF

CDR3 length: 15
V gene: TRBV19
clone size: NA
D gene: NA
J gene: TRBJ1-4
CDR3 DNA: TGTGCCAGTAGGCCTAAGCACTTTTCTTATGAAAAACTGTTTTTT
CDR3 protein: CASRPKHFSYEKLFF

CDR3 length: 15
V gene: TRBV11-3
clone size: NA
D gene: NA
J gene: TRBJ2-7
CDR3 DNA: TGTGCCAGCAGCAGTGGACAGCTCCCTCCCTACGAGCAGTACTTC
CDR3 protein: CASSSGQLPPYEQYF

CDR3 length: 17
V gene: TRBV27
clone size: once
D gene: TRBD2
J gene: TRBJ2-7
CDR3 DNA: TGTGCCAGCAGTTTGGGTAGCGGGGTATCAAGAGTAACGGAGCAGTACTTC
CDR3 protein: CASSLGSGVSRVTEQYF